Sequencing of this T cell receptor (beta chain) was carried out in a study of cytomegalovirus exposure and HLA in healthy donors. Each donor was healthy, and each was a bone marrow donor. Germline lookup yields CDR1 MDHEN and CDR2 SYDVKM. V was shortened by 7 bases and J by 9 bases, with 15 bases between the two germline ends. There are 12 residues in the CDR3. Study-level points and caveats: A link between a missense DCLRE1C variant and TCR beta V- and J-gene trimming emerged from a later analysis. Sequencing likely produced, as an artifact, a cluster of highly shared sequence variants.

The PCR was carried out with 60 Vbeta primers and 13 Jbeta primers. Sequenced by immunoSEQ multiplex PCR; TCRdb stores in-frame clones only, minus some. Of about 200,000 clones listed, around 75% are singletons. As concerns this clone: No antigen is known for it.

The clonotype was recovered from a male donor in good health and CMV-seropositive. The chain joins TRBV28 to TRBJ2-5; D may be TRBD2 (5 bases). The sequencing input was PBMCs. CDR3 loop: CASNEGVSAQYF. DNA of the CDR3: TGTGCCAGCAACGAGGGAGTCTCGGCCCAGTACTTC.